The text below deals with one TCR beta chain. Its specific antigen is unknown. No base-level quality is on record; no much larger clone is a single base apart. Patients with autoimmune disease history or receiving systemic immunosuppression were excluded from the trial. Peripheral blood for TCR sequencing was drawn from every dose cohort at baseline, at cycle 4 day 1 and at cycle 7 day 1. The samples were taken from a phase I, first-in-human, multicenter, open-label dose-escalation trial of ivuxolimab. Adults with locally advanced or metastatic head and neck squamous cell, hepatocellular, melanoma or renal cell carcinoma were enrolled in the trial. CD4+ and CD8+ T cells were sorted separately from peripheral blood before TCR sequencing. Genomic DNA was isolated from the sorted cells so that the TCRbeta CDR3 region could be sequenced. TCRbeta CDR3 regions were sequenced using the immunoSEQ Assay. In TCRdb, the immuneACCESS table is reduced to in-frame sequences with V and J assigned. These tables do not hold every clone; where another copy was compared, an unresolved V gene accounts for under half, and the others remain unexplained. The sample yields about 66,000 clones; about 80% were counted once. The top ten clonotypes cover approximately 4.8% of the sample.

The CDR1 and CDR2 encoded by the germline V gene (reference sequence) are SEHNR and FQNEAQ. A distance of 6 bases separates the germline ends of V and J, which lose 4 bases and 0 bases respectively. The CDR3 runs 14 amino acids, cysteine and phenylalanine included. The kept DNA is CDR3 alone, 42 bases in frame from the first base. This sample is drawn from a study of OX40 agonist ivuxolimab in advanced cancers. With regard to the full study: Ivuxolimab was a fully human IgG2 agonistic monoclonal antibody targeting the costimulatory receptor OX40 (CD134). The paper covers the monotherapy dose-escalation part of the phase I ivuxolimab trial, which included N = 52 patients. Of the 50 or so patients in dose escalation, about 20 had hepatocellular carcinoma, some 15 had melanoma, 9 had renal cell carcinoma and 9 had head and neck cancer. Partial responses were achieved by three dose-escalation patients, of whom one had hepatocellular carcinoma and two had cutaneous melanoma. Intravenous ivuxolimab was administered to patients every 2 weeks at six dose levels: 0.01, 0.1, 0.3, 1.5, 3 and 10 mg/kg. In the dose-escalation cohort, nearly 85% of patients were male, and the mean age was around 60 years with a range of about 20 to 79. Patients were allowed to have had prior anti-PD-1, anti-PD-L1 or anti-CTLA-4 therapy, and approximately 43% of the dose-escalation patients had previously received checkpoint inhibitors. Peripheral TCRbeta sequencing was intended to test whether TCR sequence diversity was altered and clonal T-cell expansion was caused by ivuxolimab. The paper's findings and limits, for the study overall: Low levels of normalized T-cell clonal expansion were also seen in some patients who did not respond. Antigen specificity was not determined for the clonally expanded peripheral T cells. In the 0.1-3.0 mg/kg groups, partial responders had among the lowest normalized peripheral clonal expansion, particularly in CD8+ T cells. After ivuxolimab, expanded clones were on average more numerous among CD8+ T cells than among CD4+ T cells. At doses of 0.1 to 3.0 mg/kg, clonal expansion of both CD4+ and CD8+ T cells in blood was seen between baseline and week 6.

This receptor was taken from an adult with an advanced solid tumor such as melanoma, head and neck, liver or kidney cancer. The V and J segments used are TRBV7-9 and TRBJ1-4, with the D gene uncertain. Here the sequenced sample was CD4+ or CD8+ T cells sorted from blood, taken in a trial of the OX40 agonist ivuxolimab. CDR3 loop: CASSSAATNEKLFF. The sequence in DNA is TGTGCCAGCAGCTCGGCAGCAACTAATGAAAAACTGTTTTTT. Extended through the reference TRBV7-9 and TRBJ1-4 proteins, this CDR3 yields the full variable domain: DTGVSQNPRHKITKRGQNVTFRCDPISEHNRLYWYRQTLGQGPEFLTYFQNEAQLEKSRLLSDRFSAERPKGSFSTLEIQRTEQGDSAMYLCASSSAATNEKLFFGSGTQLSVL.